This T cell receptor beta chain was captured in a study of CXCR3-negative and CXCR3-positive naive CD8 T cells. Study observations and caveats: Relative to memory CD8+ cells, whose diversity was much lower, both naive subsets had comparably high diversity.

The CDR3 sequence is 13 residues long. Germline assignment: CDR1 MNHEY and CDR2 SVGAGI. On this clonotype: The antigen is undetermined.

TRB cDNA libraries were made by UMI-labeled 5' RACE. Using the 5' RACE reads, TCRdb records one entry per CDR3 protein without DNA. The specimen's table records roughly 3,600 distinct CDR3 sequences. The V and J genes are TRBV6-5 and TRBJ2-1. Sequencing was performed on naive CXCR3- CD8+ T cells from blood. The subset is: CD45RO-CCR7+CD27+CD95- naive CD8+ T cells lacking CXCR3 (TNR3-). This clonotype was obtained from a human donor in good health. Some clones in this sample may be carry-over from other donors' samples. This CDR3 is CASSYTGGNEQFF.